This passage covers 21 T cell receptor beta chains from one sample sequenced in a study of CD8+ T cells in alopecia areata. This sample's treatment: oral pan-JAK inhibitor, 5-10 mg twice daily. Following extraction, RNA underwent reverse transcription to cDNA, which served as the sequencing template. Method: immunoSEQ multiplex PCR; TCRdb's copy keeps in-frame clones and lacks some. The sample lists 100,000 to 140,000 clones, 84% occurring once. The sequenced sample was CD8+ T cells sorted from blood, obtained at week 24, from a patient treated with tofacitinib. The receptors come from a human donor with alopecia areata.

J is TRBJ2-3 and V is TRBV6-5, with 8 bases identical to TRBD1. There are 13 residues in the CDR3. Germline CDR1 is MNHEY and CDR2 is SVGAGI. Germline trimming cut 9 bases from V and 4 bases from J; bases unmatched to any gene: 6. CDR3 in amino acids: CASGTGLADTQYF. The CDR3 DNA reads as TGTGCCAGTGGGACAGGTTTGGCAGATACGCAGTATTTT.

This chain uses TRBV4-1 with TRBJ1-1, with 7 bases lining up with TRBD1. V shed 2 bases and J 5 bases; nucleotides not matched to a gene: 8. Germline CDR1 MGHRA, CDR2 YSYEKL. This CDR3 contains 15 residues. For the CDR3, the DNA is TGCGCCAGCAGCCAAACCCCGGGACAGAGGACTGAAGCTTTCTTT. Amino acid sequence: CASSQTPGQRTEAFF.

J is TRBJ2-3 and V is TRBV4-2, with 11 bases fitting TRBD2. After removal of 0 bases from V and 7 bases from J, the junction contained 6 bases not matched to a gene. The CDR3 is made up of 16 amino acids. CDR1 is LGHNA, CDR2 YNFKEQ, per germline. The CDR3 spells CASSQEGSGGAHTQYF. The CDR3 coding sequence is TGTGCCAGCAGCCAAGAAGGTAGCGGGGGGGCGCATACGCAGTATTTT.

The chain joins TRBV29-1 to TRBJ2-2; weak D call: TRBD2 (6 bases). The germline gives CDR1 SQVTM, CDR2 ANQGSEA. With 7 bases removed from V and 2 bases from J, the gap between germline ends came to 8 bases. CDR3 size: 12 residues. The CDR3 sequence is CSGGTNTGELFF. DNA for the CDR3: TGCAGCGGCGGGACTAACACCGGGGAGCTGTTTTTT.

This chain joins TRBV5-6 and TRBJ2-7, with 7 bases aligning to TRBD1. V shed 1 base, J shed 5 bases, and the junction held 3 bases outside the gene matches. Germline V gives CDR1 SGHDT, CDR2 YYEEEE. This CDR3 region has 13 residues. CDR3 region: CASSLSDRNEQYF. The CDR3 bases are TGTGCCAGCAGCTTGTCGGACAGGAACGAGCAGTACTTC.

The chain is built from TRBV5-6 and TRBJ2-7, with 10 bases fitting TRBD2. The V gene end was trimmed by 4 bases and the J gene end by 3 bases; junction bases not matched to a gene: 4. The CDR3 covers 14 residues. Germline V CDR1 and CDR2: SGHDT, YYEEEE. The CDR3 sequence: CASSTGLADYEQYF. CDR3 DNA: TGTGCCAGCAGCACCGGACTAGCGGACTACGAGCAGTACTTC.

V and J are TRBV23-1 and TRBJ1-5; D is possibly TRBD1 (5 bases). TRBV23-1 is classed as an ORF, of uncertain function. This CDR3 spans 16 amino acids. Trimming pared 0 bases from V and 0 bases from J, leaving 9 bases between. As DNA, the CDR3 is TGCGCCAGCAGTCAATCACCGGGGGATAGCAATCAGCCCCAGCATTTT. Protein sequence: CASSQSPGDSNQPQHF.

The V and J genes are TRBV19 and TRBJ2-1; 7 nucleotides agree with TRBD2. The CDR3 length is 15 residues. Germline-derived CDR1 and CDR2 are LNHDA and SQIVND (reference sequence). After removal of 4 bases from V and 4 bases from J, the junction contained 7 bases not matched to a gene. The CDR3 loop reads CASSTSSGVYNEQFF. In DNA, the CDR3 is TGTGCCAGTAGTACCTCTAGCGGAGTGTACAATGAGCAGTTCTTC. The full variable domain, its missing parts supplied by reference TRBV19 and TRBJ2-1, is DGGITQSPKYLFRKEGQNVTLSCEQNLNHDAMYWYRQDPGQGLRLIYYSQIVNDFQKGDIAEGYSVSREKKESFPLTVTSAQKNPTAFYLCASSTSSGVYNEQFFGPGTRLTVL.

The J gene is TRBJ1-1, the V gene TRBV5-6, with 9 bases fitting TRBD1. The CDR3 has 14 amino acids. With V trimmed by 5 bases and J by 4 bases, 6 bases remained unmatched. CDR1 is SGHDT, CDR2 YYEEEE, per germline. This chain's CDR3 is CASSSGTGPTEAFF. The CDR3 nucleotides are TGTGCCAGCAGTTCCGGGACAGGGCCCACTGAAGCTTTCTTT. The variable domain in full, completed from reference TRBV5-6 and TRBJ1-1, reads DAGVTQSPTHLIKTRGQQVTLRCSPKSGHDTVSWYQQALGQGPQFIFQYYEEEERQRGNFPDRFSGHQFPNYSSELNVNALLLGDSALYLCASSSGTGPTEAFFGQGTRLTVV.

The chain is built from TRBV6-5 and TRBJ2-5, with D unclear. The ends were cut back, 5 bases at V and 2 bases at J, with 9 bases in the middle. The CDR3 is 13 amino acids. The V gene's germline CDR1 is MNHEY and CDR2 SVGAGI. For the CDR3, the DNA is TGTGCCAGCAGTGAACCCCCTCAAGAGACCCAGTACTTC. Protein sequence: CASSEPPQETQYF.

This clone showed up just once. V gene TRBV5-4 combines with J gene TRBJ2-7, with TRBD1 matching 9 bases. Germline V gene sequence: CDR1 SGHNT, CDR2 YYREEE (reference sequence). The CDR3 is made up of 14 amino acids. The V segment lost 3 bases and the J segment 1 base; nucleotides outside the gene matches: 2. The CDR3 bases are TGTGCCAGCAGCTCCGGGACAGGGTCCTACGAGCAGTACTTC. It specifies CASSSGTGSYEQYF.

The V call is TRBV11-2, the J call TRBJ2-3; the D is unclear. The CDR3 covers 13 residues. Germline V gives CDR1 SGHAT, CDR2 FQNNGV. The ends were cut back, 5 bases at V and 0 bases at J, with 6 bases in the middle. The CDR3 region has the DNA TGTGCCAGCAGCAGCACTAGCACAGATACGCAGTATTTT. Protein product: CASSSTSTDTQYF.

V is TRBV6-1 and J is TRBJ2-1, with no clear D. V was shortened by 3 bases and J by 0 bases, with 6 bases between the two germline ends. Per the germline V gene, CDR1 is MNHNS and CDR2 is SASEGT. The CDR3 covers 14 residues. The DNA of the CDR3 is TGTGCCAGCAGTGAGAGGTCCTCCTACAATGAGCAGTTCTTC. Protein product: CASSERSSYNEQFF.

This clone has a single count. This chain uses TRBV11-2 with TRBJ1-4, with no clear D. Trimming took off 2 bases at V and 6 bases at J, with 16 bases between the two ends. From germline, CDR1 is SGHAT and CDR2 FQNNGV. The CDR3 consists of 16 residues. For the CDR3, the DNA is TGTGCCAGCAGCTTATTGGGCATGGGCGGGGATGAAAAACTGTTTTTT. The encoded protein is CASSLLGMGGDEKLFF.

This clone was seen just once. The rearrangement links TRBV6-5 to TRBJ2-7; TRBD1 agrees at 8 bases. Trimming took 6 bases from V and 4 from J; bases not matched to a gene: 5. Looked up from germline, CDR1 is MNHEY and CDR2 is SVGAGI. CDR3 size: 13 residues. The CDR3 DNA reads TGTGCCAGCAGGACAGGGGACCTATACGAGCAGTACTTC. It codes for CASRTGDLYEQYF.

The chain employs TRBV12-5 and TRBJ2-1; a weak D match, TRBD2 (6 bases). V lost 1 base, J lost 8 bases, and 12 bases lay in between. The CDR3 has 14 amino acids. The V gene's germline CDR1 is LGHNT and CDR2 FRNRAP. CDR3 residues: CASGLGLGGDEQFF. CDR3 DNA: TGTGCTAGTGGTTTGGGACTAGGTGGAGATGAGCAGTTCTTC. The full variable domain, with the rest looked up from reference TRBV12-5 and TRBJ2-1, is DARVTQTPRHKVTEMGQEVTMRCQPILGHNTVFWYRQTMMQGLELLAYFRNRAPLDDSGMPKDRFSAEMPDATLATLKIQPSEPRDSAVYFCASGLGLGGDEQFFGPGTRLTVL.

The chain uses TRBV7-2 and TRBJ2-7; 8 nucleotides align to TRBD1. The germline gives CDR1 SGHTA, CDR2 FQGNSA. The V gene end was trimmed by 3 bases and the J gene end by 4 bases; junction bases not matched to a gene: 5. CDR3 length: 14 residues. The CDR3 here is CASSFAGGGYEQYF. The CDR3 bases are TGTGCCAGCAGCTTTGCAGGGGGCGGATACGAGCAGTACTTC. Full variable domain (remainder filled in from reference TRBV7-2 and TRBJ2-7): GAGVSQSPSNKVTEKGKDVELRCDPISGHTALYWYRQSLGQGLEFLIYFQGNSAPDKSGLPSDRFSAERTGGSVSTLTIQRTQQEDSAVYLCASSFAGGGYEQYFGPGTRLTVT.

The V gene is TRBV2, the J gene TRBJ1-1, with TRBD1 matching 12 bases. The CDR3 length is 17 residues. CDR1 is SNHLY and CDR2 is FYNNEI in the germline V gene. With 6 bases clipped from V and 2 bases from J, the junction kept 10 bases outside the gene matches. This CDR3 reads CASRDTGTGGPNTEAFF. Written as DNA, the CDR3 is TGTGCCAGCAGAGATACCGGGACAGGGGGCCCAAACACTGAAGCTTTCTTT.

V is TRBV29-1 and J is TRBJ2-7, with 8 bases lining up with TRBD1. Losses at the gene ends were 3 bases for V and 2 bases for J; bases not matched to a gene: 12. Germline V gene data show CDR1 as SQVTM and CDR2 as ANQGSEA. This CDR3 has 16 amino acids. CDR3 DNA sequence: TGCAGCGTTGACGGTTTCCAGGGACAGGCAGCCTACGAGCAGTACTTC. Protein: CSVDGFQGQAAYEQYF.

The chain employs TRBV2 and TRBJ1-2; TRBD1 might be the D (5 bases). The CDR3 contains 16 residues. Germline CDR1 reads SNHLY; CDR2 reads FYNNEI. V lost 3 bases and J lost 4, with 18 bases in between. The CDR3 DNA is TGTGCCAGCAGTGAGGGAAAGCATCGAAGGGGCTATGGCTACACCTTC. Protein: CASSEGKHRRGYGYTF.

This rearrangement joins TRBV2 to TRBJ2-1; 12 bases align to TRBD1. The length of the CDR3 is 15 residues. The V gene's germline CDR1 is SNHLY and CDR2 FYNNEI. V lost 7 bases to trimming and J lost 6 bases; unmatched junction nucleotides: 7. The CDR3 is CASTKGQGAINEQFF. The CDR3 DNA is TGTGCCAGCACCAAGGGACAGGGGGCGATCAATGAGCAGTTCTTC.